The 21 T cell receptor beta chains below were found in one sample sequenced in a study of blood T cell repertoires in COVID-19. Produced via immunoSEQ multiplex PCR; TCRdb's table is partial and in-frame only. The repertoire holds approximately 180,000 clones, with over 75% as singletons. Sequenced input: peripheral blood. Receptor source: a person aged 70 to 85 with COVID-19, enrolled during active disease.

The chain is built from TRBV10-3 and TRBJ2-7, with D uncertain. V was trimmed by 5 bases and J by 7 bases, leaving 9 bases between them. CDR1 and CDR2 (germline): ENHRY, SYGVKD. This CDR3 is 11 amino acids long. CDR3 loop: CAISRAEEQYF. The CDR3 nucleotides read TGTGCCATCAGTCGTGCCGAGGAGCAGTACTTC.

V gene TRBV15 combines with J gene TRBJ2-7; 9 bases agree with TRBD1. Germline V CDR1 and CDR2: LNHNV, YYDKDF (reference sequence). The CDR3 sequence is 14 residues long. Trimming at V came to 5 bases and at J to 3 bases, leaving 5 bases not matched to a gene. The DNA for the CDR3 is TGTGCCACCAGCGGTACGACAGGGGGCTACGAGCAGTACTTC. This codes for CATSGTTGGYEQYF.

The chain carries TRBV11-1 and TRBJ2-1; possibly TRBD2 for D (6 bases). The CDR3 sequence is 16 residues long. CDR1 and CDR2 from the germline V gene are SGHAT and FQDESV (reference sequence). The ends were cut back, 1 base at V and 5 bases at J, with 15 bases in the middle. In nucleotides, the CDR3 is TGTGCCAGCAGCTTAGAGGGGCTAGCGAGGGACAATGAGCAGTTCTTC. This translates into CASSLEGLARDNEQFF. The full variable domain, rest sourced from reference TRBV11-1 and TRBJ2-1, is EAEVAQSPRYKITEKSQAVAFWCDPISGHATLYWYRQILGQGPELLVQFQDESVVDDSQLPKDRFSAERLKGVDSTLKIQPAELGDSAMYLCASSLEGLARDNEQFFGPGTRLTVL.

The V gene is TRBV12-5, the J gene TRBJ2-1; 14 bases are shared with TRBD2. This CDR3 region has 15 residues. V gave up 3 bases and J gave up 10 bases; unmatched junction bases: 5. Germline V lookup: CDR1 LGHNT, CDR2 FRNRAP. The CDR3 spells CASGLGTSGRGEQFF. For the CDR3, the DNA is TGTGCTAGTGGTTTAGGGACTAGCGGGAGAGGAGAGCAGTTCTTC.

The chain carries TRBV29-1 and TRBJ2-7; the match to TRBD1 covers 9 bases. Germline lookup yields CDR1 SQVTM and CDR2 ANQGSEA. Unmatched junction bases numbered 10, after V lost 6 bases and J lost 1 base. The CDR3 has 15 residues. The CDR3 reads CSVRYGQGISYEQYF. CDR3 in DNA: TGCAGCGTCCGTTACGGACAGGGGATTTCCTACGAGCAGTACTTC.

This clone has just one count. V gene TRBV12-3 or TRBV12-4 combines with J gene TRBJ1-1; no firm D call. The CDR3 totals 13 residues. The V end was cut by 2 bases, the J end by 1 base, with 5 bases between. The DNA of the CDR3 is TGTGCCAGCAGTTTACTTTCGAACACTGAAGCTTTCTTT. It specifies CASSLLSNTEAFF.

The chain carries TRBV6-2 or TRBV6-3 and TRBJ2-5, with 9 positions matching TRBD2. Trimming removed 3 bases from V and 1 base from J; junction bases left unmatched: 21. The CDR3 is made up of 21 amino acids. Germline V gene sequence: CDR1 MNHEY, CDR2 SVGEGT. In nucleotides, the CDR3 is TGTGCCAGCAGTTATGCGGTAGATAGCGGGAGAGCGGACGATTTCCAAGAGACCCAGTACTTC. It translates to CASSYAVDSGRADDFQETQYF.

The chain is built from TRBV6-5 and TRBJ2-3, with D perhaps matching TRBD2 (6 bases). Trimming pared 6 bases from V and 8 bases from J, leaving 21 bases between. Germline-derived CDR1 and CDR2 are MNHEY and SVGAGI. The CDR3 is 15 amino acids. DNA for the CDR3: TGTGCCAGCAGCCCGGGAGTTCCAGGATTCGCTACGCAGTATTTT. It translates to CASSPGVPGFATQYF.

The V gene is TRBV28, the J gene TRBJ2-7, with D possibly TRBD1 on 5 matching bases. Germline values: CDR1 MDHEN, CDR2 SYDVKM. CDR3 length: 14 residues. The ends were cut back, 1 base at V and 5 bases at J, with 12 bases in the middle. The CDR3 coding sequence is TGTGCCAGCAGTTTATTCCAGGGTAGGAACGAGCAGTACTTC. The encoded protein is CASSLFQGRNEQYF.

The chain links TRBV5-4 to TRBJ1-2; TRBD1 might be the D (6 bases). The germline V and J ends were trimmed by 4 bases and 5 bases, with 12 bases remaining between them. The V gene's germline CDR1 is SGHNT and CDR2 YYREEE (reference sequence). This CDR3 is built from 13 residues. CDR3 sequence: CASSPRGEYGYTF. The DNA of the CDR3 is TGTGCCAGCAGCCCCAGGGGTGAATATGGCTACACCTTC.

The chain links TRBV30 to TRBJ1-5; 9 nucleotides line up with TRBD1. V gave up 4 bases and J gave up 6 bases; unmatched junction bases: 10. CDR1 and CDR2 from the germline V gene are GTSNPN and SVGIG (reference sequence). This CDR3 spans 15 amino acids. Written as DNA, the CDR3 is TGTGCCTGGACCTCCGGGACAGGGATTGGTCAGCCCCAGCATTTT. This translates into CAWTSGTGIGQPQHF.

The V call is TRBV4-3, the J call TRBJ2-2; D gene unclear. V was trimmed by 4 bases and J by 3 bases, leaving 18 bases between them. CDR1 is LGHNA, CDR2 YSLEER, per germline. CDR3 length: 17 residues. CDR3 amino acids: CASSLGLAFADTGELFF. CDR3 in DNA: TGCGCCAGCAGCCTCGGGTTAGCTTTTGCGGACACCGGGGAGCTGTTTTTT.

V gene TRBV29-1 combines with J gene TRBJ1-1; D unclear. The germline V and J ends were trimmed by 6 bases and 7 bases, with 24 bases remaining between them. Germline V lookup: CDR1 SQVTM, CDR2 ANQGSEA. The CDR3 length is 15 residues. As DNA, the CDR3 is TGCAGCGTCTCCGTCCTCGGACGGGAAACCATTGAAGCTTTCTTT. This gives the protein CSVSVLGRETIEAFF.

CDR3 in amino acids: CASSVGGQRQETQYF. The CDR3 region has the DNA TGTGCCAGCAGCGTAGGGGGACAGCGCCAGGAGACCCAGTACTTC. The J gene is TRBJ2-5, the V gene TRBV9, with 7 bases lining up with TRBD1. The CDR3 extends over 15 amino acids. CDR1 SGDLS and CDR2 YYNGEE come from the germline V gene. V shed 0 bases and J 5 bases; nucleotides not matched to a gene: 7. The whole variable domain, filled in from reference TRBV9 and TRBJ2-5, reads DSGVTQTPKHLITATGQRVTLRCSPRSGDLSVYWYQQSLDQGLQFLIQYYNGEERAKGNILERFSAQQFPDLHSELNLSSLELGDSALYFCASSVGGQRQETQYFGPGTRLLVL.

DNA for the CDR3: TGCGCCAGCAGCCAAGGCGGCTTTCCAGCGGGACGAACACAGCAGTTCTTC. Amino acid sequence: CASSQGGFPAGRTQQFF. The genes are TRBV4-3 and TRBJ2-1, with 7 bases matching TRBD2. The germline gives CDR1 LGHNA, CDR2 YSLEER. Trimming cost V 1 base and J 11 bases; bases outside gene matches: 17. This CDR3 is 17 amino acids long.

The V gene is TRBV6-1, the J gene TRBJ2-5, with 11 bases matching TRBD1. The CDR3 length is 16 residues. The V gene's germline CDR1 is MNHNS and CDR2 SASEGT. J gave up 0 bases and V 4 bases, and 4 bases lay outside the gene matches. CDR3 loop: CASSARDRGYQETQYF. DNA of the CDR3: TGTGCCAGCAGTGCCCGGGACAGGGGGTACCAAGAGACCCAGTACTTC.

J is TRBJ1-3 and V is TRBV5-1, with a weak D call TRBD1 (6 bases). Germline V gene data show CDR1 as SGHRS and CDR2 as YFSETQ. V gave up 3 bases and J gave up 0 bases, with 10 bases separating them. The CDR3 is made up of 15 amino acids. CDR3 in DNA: TGCGCCAGCAGCTCCACAGGGAACTCTGGAAACACCATATATTTT. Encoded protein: CASSSTGNSGNTIYF.

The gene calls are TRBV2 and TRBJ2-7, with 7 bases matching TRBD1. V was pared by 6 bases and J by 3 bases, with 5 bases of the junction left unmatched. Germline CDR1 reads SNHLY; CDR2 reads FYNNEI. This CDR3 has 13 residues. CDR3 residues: CASRGTVRYEQYF. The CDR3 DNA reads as TGTGCCAGCAGGGGGACAGTCCGCTACGAGCAGTACTTC.

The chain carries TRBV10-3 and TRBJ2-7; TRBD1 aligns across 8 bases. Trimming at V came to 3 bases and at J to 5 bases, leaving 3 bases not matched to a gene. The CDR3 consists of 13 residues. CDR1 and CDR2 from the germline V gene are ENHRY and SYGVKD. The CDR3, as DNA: TGTGCCATCAGTGATTCGGACAGGGACGAGCAGTACTTC. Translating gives CAISDSDRDEQYF.

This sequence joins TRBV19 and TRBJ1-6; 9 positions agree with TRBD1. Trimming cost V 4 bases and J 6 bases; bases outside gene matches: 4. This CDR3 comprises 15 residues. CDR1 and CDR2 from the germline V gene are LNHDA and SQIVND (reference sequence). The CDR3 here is CASSTGTGRNSPLHF. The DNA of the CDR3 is TGTGCCAGTAGTACCGGGACAGGGCGTAATTCACCCCTCCACTTT.

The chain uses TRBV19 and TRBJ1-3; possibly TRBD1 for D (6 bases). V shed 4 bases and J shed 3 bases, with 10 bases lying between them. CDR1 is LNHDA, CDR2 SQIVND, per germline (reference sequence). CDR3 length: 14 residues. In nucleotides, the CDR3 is TGTGCCAGTAGTACCGGACAGAATGGAAACACCATATATTTT. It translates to CASSTGQNGNTIYF.